Listed below are T cell receptor beta chains from one sample, sequenced in a study of cytomegalovirus exposure and HLA in healthy donors. Sequencing used immunoSEQ multiplex PCR; TCRdb keeps in-frame clones, though not all of them. There are around 200,000 clones in the sample; 83% occur only once, and roughly 1.5% lies in the top ten. Sequenced sample: PBMCs. The source of these receptors is a man in his forties or fifties in good health and CMV-seronegative. Both conserved end residues are trimmed from each CDR3. The size entry is marked missing in some rows and otherwise reads once, few, many or a size class.

CDR3 length: 15; V gene: TRBV27; clone size: NA; CDR3 protein: ASSLSHWGLGTDTQY
CDR3 length: 12; V gene: TRBV9; clone size: NA; CDR3 protein: ASSEGQGWKTQY
CDR3 length: 13; V gene: TRBV5-1; clone size: NA; CDR3 protein: ASSLGAGSNQPQH
CDR3 length: 15; V gene: TRBV7-3; clone size: NA; CDR3 protein: ASSLNRLAQNTGELF
CDR3 length: 13; V gene: TRBV19; clone size: NA; CDR3 protein: ASSIERGDYNEQF
CDR3 length: 12; V gene: TRBV7-9; clone size: NA; CDR3 protein: ASSPTGTVYGYT
CDR3 length: 13; V gene: TRBV19; clone size: NA; CDR3 protein: ASTQDRGDNQPQH
CDR3 length: 13; V gene: TRBV4-2; clone size: NA; CDR3 protein: ASSQASGDSETQY
CDR3 length: 13; V gene: TRBV27; clone size: NA; CDR3 protein: ASSLRLASVVTQY
CDR3 length: 12; V gene: TRBV25-1; clone size: NA; CDR3 protein: ASRSIGVPPTQY
CDR3 length: 11; V gene: TRBV6-1; clone size: NA; CDR3 protein: ASMGTGNQPQH
CDR3 length: 11; V gene: TRBV28; clone size: NA; CDR3 protein: ASSRVDPGELF
CDR3 length: 7; V gene: TRBV20-1; clone size: NA; CDR3 protein: SAGTGLT
CDR3 length: 13; V gene: TRBV10-3; clone size: NA; CDR3 protein: AIRVDRFGTGELF
CDR3 length: 12; V gene: TRBV14; clone size: NA; CDR3 protein: ASSRGQGAWEQY
CDR3 length: 13; V gene: TRBV29-1; clone size: NA; CDR3 protein: SVAALGSRRGTQY
CDR3 length: 15; V gene: TRBV5-1; clone size: NA; CDR3 protein: ASSQNAGLAGYNEQF
CDR3 length: 13; V gene: TRBV28; clone size: NA; CDR3 protein: ASRTRDRANSPLH
CDR3 length: 14; V gene: TRBV19; clone size: NA; CDR3 protein: ASSTGQSLAKNIQY
CDR3 length: 14; V gene: TRBV19; clone size: NA; CDR3 protein: ASSVKQGRVNEKLF
CDR3 length: 14; V gene: TRBV7-3; clone size: NA; CDR3 protein: ASSLNGGTNTGELF
CDR3 length: 10; V gene: TRBV7-9; clone size: NA; CDR3 protein: ASRLSKETQY
CDR3 length: 11; V gene: TRBV27; clone size: few; CDR3 protein: ASSLQANTEAF
CDR3 length: 15; V gene: TRBV5-4; clone size: NA; CDR3 protein: ASSPSRDRVGAGELF
CDR3 length: 16; V gene: TRBV7-9; clone size: NA; CDR3 protein: SSSSLRAPTGLNEKLF
CDR3 length: 11; V gene: TRBV10-1; clone size: NA; CDR3 protein: ASITEMNTEAF
CDR3 length: 13; V gene: TRBV7-9; clone size: NA; CDR3 protein: ASSSPGTGVNTIY
CDR3 length: 11; V gene: TRBV29-1; clone size: NA; CDR3 protein: SCTTGSLGEQY
CDR3 length: 18; V gene: TRBV9; clone size: NA; CDR3 protein: ASETPKPGTGVSSNQPQH
CDR3 length: 11; V gene: TRBV28; clone size: NA; CDR3 protein: ASLFSGANVLT
CDR3 length: 11; V gene: TRBV7-2; clone size: NA; CDR3 protein: ASSFPPGREQY
CDR3 length: 9; V gene: TRBV10-3; clone size: NA; CDR3 protein: AISDSYEQY
CDR3 length: 13; V gene: TRBV19; clone size: NA; CDR3 protein: ASSGPDRGNYGYT
CDR3 length: 14; V gene: TRBV4-1; clone size: NA; CDR3 protein: ASSQDWTGGYQPQH
CDR3 length: 12; V gene: TRBV15; clone size: once; CDR3 protein: ATSRGVFRGGYT
CDR3 length: 13; V gene: TRBV7-2; clone size: NA; CDR3 protein: ASSRPGTENTEAF
CDR3 length: 14; V gene: TRBV7-3; clone size: NA; CDR3 protein: ASSLIPAGRGNEQF
CDR3 length: 14; V gene: TRBV9; clone size: NA; CDR3 protein: ASSVDWAPNTDTQY
CDR3 length: 12; V gene: TRBV5-4; clone size: NA; CDR3 protein: ASSSTGDSYEQY
CDR3 length: 12; V gene: TRBV7-2; clone size: NA; CDR3 protein: ASSLGDRSYGYT
CDR3 length: 13; V gene: TRBV11-2; clone size: NA; CDR3 protein: ASSLVQGGHDTQY
CDR3 length: 15; V gene: TRBV6-1; clone size: NA; CDR3 protein: ASSETPDRGRRFGYT
CDR3 length: 11; V gene: TRBV6-5; clone size: few; CDR3 protein: ASRLLASYEQY
CDR3 length: 12; V gene: TRBV29-1; clone size: NA; CDR3 protein: SVARDRGTYEQY
CDR3 length: 13; V gene: TRBV18; clone size: NA; CDR3 protein: ASSPPNLAGGTQY
CDR3 length: 11; V gene: TRBV19; clone size: NA; CDR3 protein: ASSLGQRYEQY
CDR3 length: 12; V gene: TRBV5-4; clone size: NA; CDR3 protein: ASSLYEGLHGYT
CDR3 length: 13; V gene: TRBV6-5; clone size: NA; CDR3 protein: ASSQGTGVVSPLH
CDR3 length: 12; V gene: TRBV7-3; clone size: NA; CDR3 protein: ASSGDTNTGELF
CDR3 length: 12; V gene: TRBV6-5; clone size: NA; CDR3 protein: ASSQDRVNQPQH
CDR3 length: 13; V gene: TRBV7-9; clone size: NA; CDR3 protein: ASSPRQVAYNEQF
CDR3 length: 11; V gene: TRBV7-2; clone size: few; CDR3 protein: ASSLDFRTEAF
CDR3 length: 11; V gene: TRBV7-9; clone size: NA; CDR3 protein: ASSPSGSDTQY